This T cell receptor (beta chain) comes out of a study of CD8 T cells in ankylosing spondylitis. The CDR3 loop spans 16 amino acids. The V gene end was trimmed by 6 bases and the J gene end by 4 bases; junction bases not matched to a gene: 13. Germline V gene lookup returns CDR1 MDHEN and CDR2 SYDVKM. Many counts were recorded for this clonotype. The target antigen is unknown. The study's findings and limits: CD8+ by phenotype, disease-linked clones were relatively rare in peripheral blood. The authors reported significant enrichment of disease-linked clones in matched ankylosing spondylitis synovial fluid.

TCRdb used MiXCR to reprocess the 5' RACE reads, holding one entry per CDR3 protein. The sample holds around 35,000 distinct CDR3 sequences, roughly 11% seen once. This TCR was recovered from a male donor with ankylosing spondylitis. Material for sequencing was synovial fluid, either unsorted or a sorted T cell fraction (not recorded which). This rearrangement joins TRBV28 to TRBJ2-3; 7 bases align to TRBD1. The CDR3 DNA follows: TGTGCCAGCAGGTACCAAGACAGGGAAAGTCCAGATACGCAGTATTTT. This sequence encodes CASRYQDRESPDTQYF. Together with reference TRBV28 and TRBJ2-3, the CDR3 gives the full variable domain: DVKVTQSSRYLVKRTGEKVFLECVQDMDHENMFWYRQDPGLGLRLIYFSYDVKMKEKGDIPEGYSVSREKKERFSLILESASTNQTSMYLCASRYQDRESPDTQYFGPGTRLTVL.